A single sample gave rise to the 13 T cell receptor beta chains below, sequenced in a study of cytotoxic CD8 clonotypes in ibrutinib-treated CLL. Using immunoSEQ multiplex PCR, the repertoire was profiled, and TCRdb retains in-frame clones only, with some absent. The sample includes around 140,000 clones, approximately 80% of them seen just once. Sequences were derived from PBMCs, sampled after 12 months of ibrutinib treatment. The receptors were sampled from a human donor with chronic lymphocytic leukemia.

The chain carries TRBV5-5 and TRBJ1-3; D ambiguous. Germline V lookup: CDR1 SGHKS, CDR2 YYEKEE (reference sequence). Trimming shortened V by 0 bases and J by 0 bases, and 13 bases separated the two germline ends. The CDR3 length is 17 residues. CDR3 residues: CASSLGALGSSGNTIYF. The CDR3 nucleotides are TGTGCCAGCAGCTTGGGGGCTCTAGGGAGCTCTGGAAACACCATATATTTT.

This chain uses TRBV6-5 with TRBJ1-5; TRBD1 is a possible D gene (6 bases). The CDR3 spans 14 residues. Germline V CDR1 and CDR2: MNHEY, SVGAGI. V gave up 6 bases and J gave up 1 base, with 10 bases separating them. The CDR3 here is CASRKGGSNQPQHF. The CDR3, as DNA: TGTGCCAGCAGGAAGGGGGGGAGCAATCAGCCCCAGCATTTT.

V gene TRBV7-3 combines with J gene TRBJ2-7, with D possibly being TRBD1 or TRBD2 (5 bases each). Trimming removed 6 bases from V and 0 bases from J, with 15 bases in between. Germline CDR1 is SGHTA and CDR2 is FQGTGA. This CDR3 region has 15 residues. The CDR3 here is CASSPTGTASYEQYF. CDR3 nucleotides: TGTGCCAGCAGTCCCACCGGGACGGCCTCCTACGAGCAGTACTTC.

The chain couples TRBV7-2 to TRBJ2-5, with TRBD2 matching over 9 bases. V lost 6 bases to trimming and J lost 5 bases; unmatched junction nucleotides: 7. Per germline, CDR1 SGHTA and CDR2 FQGNSA. CDR3 length: 14 amino acids. The CDR3 sequence: CASRIAGAMETQYF. CDR3 nucleotides: TGTGCCAGCAGGATAGCGGGAGCCATGGAGACCCAGTACTTC. The full variable domain, its missing parts supplied by reference TRBV7-2 and TRBJ2-5, is GAGVSQSPSNKVTEKGKDVELRCDPISGHTALYWYRQSLGQGLEFLIYFQGNSAPDKSGLPSDRFSAERTGGSVSTLTIQRTQQEDSAVYLCASRIAGAMETQYFGPGTRLLVL.

The chain uses TRBV27 and TRBJ1-3; D not certain. Germline V CDR1 and CDR2: MNHEY, SMNVEV (reference sequence). The CDR3 loop spans 15 amino acids. The ends were cut back, 2 bases at V and 2 bases at J, with 10 bases in the middle. The chain's CDR3 is CASSLTIEAGNTIYF. In DNA form, the CDR3 reads TGTGCCAGCAGTTTAACAATTGAGGCTGGAAACACCATATATTTT.

This chain links TRBV7-2 with TRBJ1-1; 8 bases line up with TRBD1. With V trimmed by 5 bases and J by 6 bases, 11 bases remained unmatched. Germline V gene sequence: CDR1 SGHTA, CDR2 FQGNSA. CDR3 length equals 15 residues. The CDR3 DNA sequence: TGTGCCAGCAGCGACTGGACAGGGTCGATGGCTGAAGCTTTCTTT. Translated, it gives CASSDWTGSMAEAFF.

V usage is TRBV5-6 and J usage is TRBJ1-1; possible D gene TRBD1, 5 bases. Trimming removed 5 bases from V and 10 bases from J, with 24 bases in between. This CDR3 has 15 amino acids. Germline CDR1 reads SGHDT; CDR2 reads YYEEEE. This CDR3 reads CASRDWGRQGRGAFF. The CDR3 bases are TGTGCCAGCAGGGATTGGGGGAGGCAGGGAAGGGGAGCTTTCTTT.

The chain combines TRBV6-5 with TRBJ1-6; 8 bases are shared with TRBD1. The V gene end was trimmed by 5 bases and the J gene end by 8 bases; junction bases not matched to a gene: 5. In germline, CDR1 is MNHEY, CDR2 SVGAGI. CDR3 length: 14 amino acids. CDR3 sequence (DNA): TGTGCCAGCAGTGAATTACAGGGGGATTCACCCCTCCACTTT. This translates into CASSELQGDSPLHF.

V usage is TRBV4-3 and J usage is TRBJ2-3, with a possible D match to TRBD2 (5 bases). The CDR3 spans 16 residues. Trimming took off 1 base at V and 0 bases at J, with 11 bases between the two ends. Looked up from germline, CDR1 is LGHNA and CDR2 is YSLEER. This CDR3 reads CASSQGGSSSTDTQYF. CDR3 nucleotides: TGCGCCAGCAGCCAAGGAGGGTCATCTAGCACAGATACGCAGTATTTT.

About this clone: One end of the junction fails to match germline, which may point to a read error. The chain recombines TRBV13 with TRBJ2-4, with D unclear. The germline V gene has CDR1 PRHDT and CDR2 FYEKMQ (reference sequence). The CDR3 runs 12 residues. CDR3 in DNA: TGTGCCAGTAGCTTGGGGAAAAACATTCAGTACTTC. This codes for CASSLGKNIQYF.

This sequence joins TRBV7-2 and TRBJ2-3; 12 positions match TRBD2. The CDR3 extends over 16 amino acids. Germline assignment: CDR1 SGHTA and CDR2 FQGNSA. With 5 bases clipped from V and 6 bases from J, the junction kept 9 bases outside the gene matches. CDR3: CASSRTSGAYGDTQYF. For the CDR3, the DNA is TGTGCCAGCAGCCGGACTAGCGGGGCGTACGGGGATACGCAGTATTTT.

The CDR3 nucleotides read TGTGCCAGCAGTAAAGGAGAAGGGAATGAGCAGTACTTC. Translation: CASSKGEGNEQYF. The gene calls are TRBV6-1 and TRBJ2-7; no definite D call. V shed 5 bases and J shed 7 bases, with 15 bases lying between them. Per the germline V gene, CDR1 is MNHNS and CDR2 is SASEGT. This CDR3 is 13 amino acids long.

The rearrangement joins TRBV5-1 to TRBJ2-5; D not resolved. The CDR3 contains 12 residues. Trimming took 0 bases from V and 4 from J, leaving 4 bases between them. CDR1 is SGHRS and CDR2 is YFSETQ in the germline V gene. The CDR3 DNA reads as TGCGCCAGCAGCTTGGATTCAGAGACCCAGTACTTC. Its translation: CASSLDSETQYF. Complete variable domain (other parts from reference TRBV5-1 and TRBJ2-5): KAGVTQTPRYLIKTRGQQVTLSCSPISGHRSVSWYQQTPGQGLQFLFEYFSETQRNKGNFPGRFSGRQFSNSRSEMNVSTLELGDSALYLCASSLDSETQYFGPGTRLLVL.